This T cell receptor beta chain was profiled in a study of OX40 agonist ivuxolimab in advanced cancers. Samples of blood were obtained at baseline, on cycle 4 day 1, and on cycle 7 day 1. Only in-frame clones appear in the TCRdb table, and some are missing; sequencing was by immunoSEQ multiplex PCR. The table has approximately 67,000 clones, roughly 81% seen once. Trimming took 3 bases from V and 8 from J; bases not matched to a gene: 10. The CDR3 runs 15 residues. From germline, CDR1 is MGHRA and CDR2 YSYEKL. This sample comprised CD4+ or CD8+ T cells sorted from blood, obtained in a trial of the OX40 agonist ivuxolimab. This receptor was identified in an adult with an advanced solid tumor such as melanoma, head and neck, liver or kidney cancer. J is TRBJ1-2 and V is TRBV4-1; TRBD1 matches 9 bases. CDR3 in amino acids: CASSHRTGESGGYTF. DNA for the CDR3: TGCGCCAGCAGCCACCGGACAGGGGAGTCGGGGGGCTACACCTTC.